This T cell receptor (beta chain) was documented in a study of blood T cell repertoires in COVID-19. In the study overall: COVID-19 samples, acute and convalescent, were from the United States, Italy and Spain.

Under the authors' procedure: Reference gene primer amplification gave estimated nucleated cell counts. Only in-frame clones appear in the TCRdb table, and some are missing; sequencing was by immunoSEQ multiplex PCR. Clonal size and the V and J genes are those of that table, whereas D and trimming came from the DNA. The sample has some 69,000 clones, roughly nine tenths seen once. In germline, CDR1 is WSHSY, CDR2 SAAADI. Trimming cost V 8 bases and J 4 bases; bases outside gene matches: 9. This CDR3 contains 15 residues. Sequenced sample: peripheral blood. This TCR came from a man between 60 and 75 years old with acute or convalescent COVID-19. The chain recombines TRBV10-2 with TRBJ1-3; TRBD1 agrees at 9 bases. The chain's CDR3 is CASGGTGMFGNTIYF. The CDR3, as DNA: TGCGCCAGCGGAGGGACAGGGATGTTCGGAAACACCATATATTTT.